This TCR beta chain comes out of a study of blood T cell repertoires in COVID-19. Across the study: COVID-19 samples, acute and convalescent, were from the United States, Italy and Spain. PBMCs, B-cell-depleted T cells, or T cells were the source of the cDNA or gDNA that made up the material.

The table came from immunoSEQ multiplex PCR; TCRdb's copy has only in-frame clones and leaves some out. The sample contains about 300,000 clones, about 82% of which appear only once. CDR1 LGHNA and CDR2 YSLEER come from the germline V gene. V was cut by 0 bases and J by 13 bases, with 19 bases left in between. There are 16 residues in the CDR3. This TCR derives from a woman in her forties or fifties with acute or convalescent COVID-19. The rearrangement links TRBV4-3 to TRBJ1-6; D may be TRBD1 (6 bases). The sequencing input was peripheral blood. This chain's CDR3 is CASSQDLGRGVGPLHF. The CDR3 DNA is TGCGCCAGCAGCCAAGATCTCGGCAGGGGAGTGGGTCCCCTCCACTTT.